The TCR beta chain described here comes from a study of shared T cell receptors in the human thymus (dated by TCRdb to the early 2020s). In terms of the full investigation: The study investigated the way shared, self-reactive T-cell receptor alpha chains are produced in the human thymus.

The method was the immunoSEQ multiplex PCR assay. Here the immuneACCESS table is served through TCRdb, limited to in-frame sequences with V and J called. Missing clones are a known gap in these copies; in checked studies unresolved V genes cover under half, and the rest lacks a known reason. Across this sample there are 700,000 to 750,000 clones, with 80% to 90% seen only once. Clones ranked in the top ten supply under 0.012% of the sample. Of note for this clone: Which antigen it targets is not known. Compared with germline, one end of the junction differs, possibly owing to a read error.

From the cysteine up to the phenylalanine, the CDR3 has a length of 14 residues. Just the 42-base CDR3 DNA is kept, in frame starting at base 1. For CDR1 and CDR2, the germline V gene lists LGHNT and FRNRAP. The data were also submitted as part of a second study, on human thymus T cells. The second paper states: Donors were immunologically healthy infants undergoing open corrective cardiac surgery for congenital heart defects in Finland. Thymus tissue was collected as surgical resects that were removed during corrective cardiac surgery. Biased V and J gene segment usage appeared to be present in both thymic and peripheral blood repertoires. The related research found that thymic TCR repertoires overlapped highly between unrelated individuals. The study used about eight infant thymus samples plus four related peripheral blood samples to characterize TCR alpha and beta repertoires. Donor ages ranging from roughly 7 to 250 days were recorded, and a handful of male and a couple of female infants were included in the cohort. After being mechanically released from the tissue, thymocytes were kept at -70 degrees C in pellets of about 8.5-32 million cells. A QIAsymphony instrument was used to extract genomic DNA from the frozen cell pellets. Using the immunoSEQ multiplex PCR assay, the TCRB and TCRAD loci were amplified from a standardized quantity of quality-controlled genomic DNA. The amplicons spanned the V(D)J region and were long enough to cover the CDR3 and allow V and J genes to be identified. Amplicon sequencing was performed on an Illumina platform through the commercial immunoSEQ service. Primer bias and sequencing errors were corrected as previously described, and TCRAD and TCRB were defined on the basis of the IMGT database. Analysis of the repertoires was done with immunoSEQ Analyzer 3.0 and VDJTools and included basic statistics, V/J segment usage, diversity estimates, rarefaction and pairwise overlap. Diversity was estimated using the Chao1, ChaoE, Efron-Thisted, Shannon and inverse Simpson indices, and was also estimated on datasets down-sampled to the size of the smallest sample. Repertoire overlap was assessed by strict matching of CDR3 nucleotide sequence, V gene and J gene, and clustering was done by Jaccard-based multidimensional scaling. On average, thymus samples gave hundreds of thousands of unique TCRB clonotypes, whereas blood samples gave 80,000 to 85,000.

The TCR originated in a girl under three years old with a congenital heart defect. Donor details come from another sample of the same person, matched by shared clones. The rearranged segments are TRBV12-5 and TRBJ1-1; 7 middle bases align to TRBD1. Specimen: thymocytes. The CDR3 corresponds to CASGRTRTGTYSAF. The sequence in DNA is TGTGCTAGTGGCCGTACACGGACAGGTACTTATTCCGCCTTT.